The next 25 T cell receptor beta chains were all read from a single sample in a study of molecular identifiers for immune sequencing clone quantification. Via MiXCR, TCRdb re-called the PCR reads, giving one row per CDR3 protein. The sample contains around 460,000 distinct CDR3 sequences, roughly 24% of which appear only once. Source material: naive CD8+ T cells from blood, with Jurkat cell RNA spiked in. Subset here: FACS-sorted CD8+CD4-CCR7+CD45RA+ naive T cells. These receptors were collected from a human donor in good health. Some libraries in this study had Jurkat cell RNA spiked in.

This clonotype occurred once. One base away lies a much larger clone, so this may be a sequencing read error. This chain uses TRBV5-1 with TRBJ2-1; D is unclear. Germline-derived CDR1 and CDR2 are SGHRS and YFSETQ. This CDR3 is 15 amino acids long. CDR3 amino acids: CTSSLANGPPQEQFF. The CDR3 region has the DNA TGCACCAGCAGCTTGGCCAACGGGCCCCCCCAAGAGCAGTTCTTC.

This clonotype has only a few counts. The chain is built from TRBV15 and TRBJ2-2; no definite D call. CDR3 length: 15 amino acids. The germline V and J ends were trimmed by 1 base and 7 bases, with 13 bases remaining between them. Germline loops: CDR1 LNHNV, CDR2 YYDKDF (reference sequence). CDR3 nucleotide sequence: TGTGCCACCAGCAGAGGACAAGAAGGAAACGGGGAGCTGTTTTTT. This gives the protein CATSRGQEGNGELFF.

This clonotype was seen many times. The rearrangement joins TRBV28 to TRBJ2-3; either TRBD1 or TRBD2 may fit D (5 bases each). V was trimmed by 2 bases and J by 2 bases, leaving 11 bases between them. From germline, CDR1 is MDHEN and CDR2 SYDVKM. This CDR3 is built from 15 residues. CDR3 sequence: CASSLLKGTTDTQYF. CDR3 DNA: TGTGCCAGCAGTTTACTGAAGGGGACCACAGATACGCAGTATTTT.

This chain links TRBV4-3 with TRBJ2-3, with TRBD1 matching 8 bases. The CDR3 is made up of 18 amino acids. From germline, CDR1 is LGHNA and CDR2 YSLEER. The V and J ends lost 0 bases and 4 bases, in that order; junction bases with no gene match: 12. CDR3 in amino acids: CASSQDFGRDRTADTQYF. CDR3 DNA: TGCGCCAGCAGCCAAGATTTCGGTCGGGACAGGACAGCAGATACGCAGTATTTT.

This sequence joins TRBV29-1 and TRBJ2-1, with 9 bases fitting TRBD2. CDR1 is SQVTM and CDR2 is ANQGSEA in the germline V gene. V was clipped by 7 bases and J by 7 bases; unmatched bases: 17. The CDR3 is 16 amino acids. The CDR3, as DNA: TGCAGCGGCACACTTCATAGCGGGAGTGGGAGTAATGAGCAGTTCTTC. Translated, it gives CSGTLHSGSGSNEQFF.

This clonotype came up a few times. The chain uses TRBV5-6 and TRBJ2-7; no firm D call. The CDR3 is made up of 14 amino acids. The V end lost 1 base, the J end lost 1 base, and 9 bases lay between the germline ends. Germline V gene lookup returns CDR1 SGHDT and CDR2 YYEEEE. The CDR3 protein is CASSLKSRSYEQYF. CDR3 DNA sequence: TGTGCCAGCAGCTTGAAGTCGCGTTCCTACGAGCAGTACTTC.

This clonotype was detected many times. The chain joins TRBV30 to TRBJ2-1, with no clear D. Trimming pared 3 bases from V and 5 bases from J, leaving 14 bases between. Germline V CDR1 and CDR2: GTSNPN, SVGIG (reference sequence). The CDR3 has 14 amino acids. In DNA, the CDR3 is TGTGCCTGGAGGACCTTATCCTCGAACAATGAGCAGTTCTTC. It is translated as CAWRTLSSNNEQFF.

This clonotype appeared a few times. The chain employs TRBV6-2 or TRBV6-3 and TRBJ1-5, with a weak D call TRBD1 (6 bases). This CDR3 contains 15 residues. Trimming pared 7 bases from V and 7 bases from J, leaving 20 bases between. Germline V gives CDR1 MNHEY, CDR2 SVGEGT. The CDR3: CASTSGGGLGQPQHF. CDR3 nucleotides: TGTGCCAGCACTTCTGGAGGGGGGCTGGGGCAGCCCCAGCATTTT.

Concerning this clonotype itself: One end of the junction varies from germline; a read error may be responsible. The V gene is TRBV20-1, the J gene TRBJ1-5; no firm D call. The CDR3 runs 15 residues. Germline V gene lookup returns CDR1 DFQATT and CDR2 SNEGSKA (reference sequence). The CDR3 DNA sequence: TGCAGTGCTAGAGGGTCAGGATATAGCGATCAGCCCCAGCATTTT. Translation gives CSARGSGYSDQPQHF.

V usage is TRBV7-9 and J usage is TRBJ1-5; D call uncertain. The V gene's germline CDR1 is SEHNR and CDR2 FQNEAQ (reference sequence). The ends were cut back, 3 bases at V and 2 bases at J, with 8 bases in the middle. The CDR3 extends over 14 amino acids. This CDR3 is CASSFADGNQPQHF. The CDR3 DNA reads as TGTGCCAGCAGCTTCGCGGATGGCAATCAGCCCCAGCATTTT.

This clonotype was detected only a few times. The CDR3 is CARGQGWTDTQYF. The CDR3, as DNA: TGTGCCAGAGGACAGGGGTGGACAGATACGCAGTATTTT. V and J are TRBV30 and TRBJ2-3; 9 positions match TRBD1. Germline V gene lookup returns CDR1 GTSNPN and CDR2 SVGIG (reference sequence). V shed 8 bases and J 3 bases; nucleotides not matched to a gene: 6. This CDR3 is 13 amino acids long.

The V call is TRBV6-2 or TRBV6-3, the J call TRBJ2-7; weak D call: TRBD2 (6 bases). This CDR3 spans 16 amino acids. Germline V gene sequence: CDR1 MNHEY, CDR2 SVGEGT. Trimming cost V 6 bases and J 2 bases, with 20 bases left between them. CDR3 amino acids: CASSHSSGLLTYEQYF. The CDR3 nucleotides read TGTGCCAGCAGCCACAGTTCGGGACTCCTGACCTACGAGCAGTACTTC.

This clonotype was detected a few times. The V and J genes are TRBV15 and TRBJ1-6, with TRBD1 identical over 8 bases. CDR3 length: 15 residues. V lost 3 bases to trimming and J lost 10 bases; unmatched junction nucleotides: 8. Per germline, CDR1 LNHNV and CDR2 YYDKDF (reference sequence). The CDR3 reads CATSSATTGESPLHF. The CDR3, as DNA: TGTGCCACCAGCAGTGCCACGACAGGGGAGTCACCCCTCCACTTT. The full variable domain, completed using reference TRBV15 and TRBJ1-6, is DAMVIQNPRYQVTQFGKPVTLSCSQTLNHNVMYWYQQKSSQAPKLLFHYYDKDFNNEADTPDNFQSRRPNTSFCFLDIRSPGLGDTAMYLCATSSATTGESPLHFGNGTRLTVT.

The V and J genes are TRBV7-8 and TRBJ2-7; TRBD2 agrees at 11 bases. The trim removed 5 bases at V and 2 bases at J, leaving 5 bases unmatched. Germline values: CDR1 SGHVS, CDR2 FQNEAQ. The CDR3 is 15 residues long. CDR3 in DNA: TGTGCCAGCAGCACCTATAGCGGGGGGGCCTACGAGCAGTACTTC. Encoded protein: CASSTYSGGAYEQYF.

As regards this clonotype: The junction departs from the called germline gene at one end, perhaps through a read error. This rearrangement joins TRBV29-1 to TRBJ2-7, with TRBD1 as a possible D gene (5 bases). Germline assignment: CDR1 SQVTM and CDR2 ANQGSEA. The CDR3 loop spans 13 amino acids. CDR3 loop: CSATAGSTYERYF. The DNA for the CDR3 is TGCAGCGCCACGGCAGGGTCCACCTACGAGCGGTACTTC.

This sequence joins TRBV2 and TRBJ2-7; TRBD1 aligns across 9 bases. Trimming removed 3 bases from V and 4 bases from J; junction bases left unmatched: 4. The CDR3 is 14 residues long. Looked up from germline, CDR1 is SNHLY and CDR2 is FYNNEI. DNA of the CDR3: TGTGCCAGCAGTGATGGACAGGGGCCTTACGAGCAGTACTTC. It encodes CASSDGQGPYEQYF. Filled out from reference TRBV2 and TRBJ2-7, the complete variable domain reads EPEVTQTPSHQVTQMGQEVILRCVPISNHLYFYWYRQILGQKVEFLVSFYNNEISEKSEIFDDQFSVERPDGSNFTLKIRSTKLEDSAMYFCASSDGQGPYEQYFGPGTRLTVT.

Here the CDR3 DNA reads TGTGCCAGCAGCCACCCCAACTACGAGCAGTACTTC. This codes for CASSHPNYEQYF. This sequence joins TRBV11-2 and TRBJ2-7, with D unclear. Trimming took off 5 bases at V and 3 bases at J, with 8 bases between the two ends. CDR1 SGHAT and CDR2 FQNNGV come from the germline V gene. The length of the CDR3 is 12 residues.

This clonotype was seen many times. CDR3 DNA: TGTGCCAGCAGCGCCCAAGGTAGTAGGGCCTCAGATACGCAGTATTTT. Encoded protein: CASSAQGSRASDTQYF. This chain uses TRBV9 with TRBJ2-3; D not certain. Between the trimmed V and J ends, which lost 3 bases and 4 bases, there was a span of 18 bases. The germline V gene has CDR1 SGDLS and CDR2 YYNGEE. This CDR3 is built from 16 residues.

This clonotype has a count of ten or more. The rearrangement uses TRBV7-6 and TRBJ2-5; D remains ambiguous. This CDR3 is 13 amino acids long. V gave up 1 base and J gave up 5 bases, with 8 bases separating them. Germline V CDR1 and CDR2: SGHVS, FNYEAQ. CDR3 DNA sequence: TGTGCCAGCAGCTTAGGGCTAGACGAGACCCAGTACTTC. This gives the protein CASSLGLDETQYF.

V usage is TRBV5-7 and J usage is TRBJ1-2; 8 bases are a match to TRBD1. TRBV5-7 is recorded as an ORF, its role being uncertain. CDR3 length: 17 residues. V was pared by 2 bases and J by 5 bases, with 14 bases of the junction left unmatched. The CDR3 loop is CASSFKLLPDRDYGYTF. Written as DNA, the CDR3 is TGTGCCAGCAGCTTTAAACTGCTGCCGGACAGGGATTATGGCTACACCTTC.

This clonotype was seen more than once but under ten times. This chain links TRBV4-3 with TRBJ2-3; tentative D call: TRBD2 (7 bases). The CDR3 has 18 amino acids. With 0 bases removed from V and 1 base from J, the gap between germline ends came to 17 bases. CDR1 LGHNA and CDR2 YSLEER come from the germline V gene. The DNA for the CDR3 is TGCGCCAGCAGCCAAGATACGGGGGGCCTAGCGGGCACAGATACGCAGTATTTT. Residues: CASSQDTGGLAGTDTQYF.

The table lists this clonotype with a few counts. The chain joins TRBV7-9 to TRBJ2-7, with D possibly being TRBD1 or TRBD2 (5 bases each). This CDR3 contains 12 residues. CDR1 is SEHNR, CDR2 FQNEAQ, per germline (reference sequence). Trimming pared 8 bases from V and 7 bases from J, leaving 15 bases between. The CDR3 is CASRGLNGEQYF. The DNA of the CDR3 is TGTGCCAGCCGGGGCTTAAACGGGGAGCAGTACTTC.

This clonotype was counted ten times or more. V is TRBV6-2 or TRBV6-3 and J is TRBJ1-5; no clear D. Germline CDR1 and CDR2: MNHEY and SVGEGT. The CDR3 loop spans 14 amino acids. V shed 4 bases and J shed 7 bases, with 14 bases lying between them. For the CDR3, the DNA is TGTGCCAGCAGTTCGAGGCAAGGCTACCAGCCCCAGCATTTT. Protein product: CASSSRQGYQPQHF.

Concerning this clonotype itself: Relative to the germline gene, one junction end is altered; a read error may explain this. The V gene is TRBV7-2, the J gene TRBJ2-3; possible D gene TRBD2, 6 bases. This CDR3 comprises 17 residues. Germline values: CDR1 SGHTA, CDR2 FQGNSA. For the CDR3, the DNA is TGCGCCAGCAGCTTGGTTACGGGGGTCCTCGGCACAGATACGCGGTATTTT. It specifies CASSLVTGVLGTDTRYF.

This clonotype was detected many times. The chain joins TRBV7-6 to TRBJ2-3, with D uncertain. Trimming cost V 2 bases and J 4 bases, with 22 bases left between them. The CDR3 sequence is 18 residues long. Germline CDR1 and CDR2: SGHVS and FNYEAQ. The CDR3 DNA reads TGTGCCAGCAGCTTAACCCCCCCGCAAGGCCGGCACTCAGATACGCAGTATTTT. Its protein is CASSLTPPQGRHSDTQYF.